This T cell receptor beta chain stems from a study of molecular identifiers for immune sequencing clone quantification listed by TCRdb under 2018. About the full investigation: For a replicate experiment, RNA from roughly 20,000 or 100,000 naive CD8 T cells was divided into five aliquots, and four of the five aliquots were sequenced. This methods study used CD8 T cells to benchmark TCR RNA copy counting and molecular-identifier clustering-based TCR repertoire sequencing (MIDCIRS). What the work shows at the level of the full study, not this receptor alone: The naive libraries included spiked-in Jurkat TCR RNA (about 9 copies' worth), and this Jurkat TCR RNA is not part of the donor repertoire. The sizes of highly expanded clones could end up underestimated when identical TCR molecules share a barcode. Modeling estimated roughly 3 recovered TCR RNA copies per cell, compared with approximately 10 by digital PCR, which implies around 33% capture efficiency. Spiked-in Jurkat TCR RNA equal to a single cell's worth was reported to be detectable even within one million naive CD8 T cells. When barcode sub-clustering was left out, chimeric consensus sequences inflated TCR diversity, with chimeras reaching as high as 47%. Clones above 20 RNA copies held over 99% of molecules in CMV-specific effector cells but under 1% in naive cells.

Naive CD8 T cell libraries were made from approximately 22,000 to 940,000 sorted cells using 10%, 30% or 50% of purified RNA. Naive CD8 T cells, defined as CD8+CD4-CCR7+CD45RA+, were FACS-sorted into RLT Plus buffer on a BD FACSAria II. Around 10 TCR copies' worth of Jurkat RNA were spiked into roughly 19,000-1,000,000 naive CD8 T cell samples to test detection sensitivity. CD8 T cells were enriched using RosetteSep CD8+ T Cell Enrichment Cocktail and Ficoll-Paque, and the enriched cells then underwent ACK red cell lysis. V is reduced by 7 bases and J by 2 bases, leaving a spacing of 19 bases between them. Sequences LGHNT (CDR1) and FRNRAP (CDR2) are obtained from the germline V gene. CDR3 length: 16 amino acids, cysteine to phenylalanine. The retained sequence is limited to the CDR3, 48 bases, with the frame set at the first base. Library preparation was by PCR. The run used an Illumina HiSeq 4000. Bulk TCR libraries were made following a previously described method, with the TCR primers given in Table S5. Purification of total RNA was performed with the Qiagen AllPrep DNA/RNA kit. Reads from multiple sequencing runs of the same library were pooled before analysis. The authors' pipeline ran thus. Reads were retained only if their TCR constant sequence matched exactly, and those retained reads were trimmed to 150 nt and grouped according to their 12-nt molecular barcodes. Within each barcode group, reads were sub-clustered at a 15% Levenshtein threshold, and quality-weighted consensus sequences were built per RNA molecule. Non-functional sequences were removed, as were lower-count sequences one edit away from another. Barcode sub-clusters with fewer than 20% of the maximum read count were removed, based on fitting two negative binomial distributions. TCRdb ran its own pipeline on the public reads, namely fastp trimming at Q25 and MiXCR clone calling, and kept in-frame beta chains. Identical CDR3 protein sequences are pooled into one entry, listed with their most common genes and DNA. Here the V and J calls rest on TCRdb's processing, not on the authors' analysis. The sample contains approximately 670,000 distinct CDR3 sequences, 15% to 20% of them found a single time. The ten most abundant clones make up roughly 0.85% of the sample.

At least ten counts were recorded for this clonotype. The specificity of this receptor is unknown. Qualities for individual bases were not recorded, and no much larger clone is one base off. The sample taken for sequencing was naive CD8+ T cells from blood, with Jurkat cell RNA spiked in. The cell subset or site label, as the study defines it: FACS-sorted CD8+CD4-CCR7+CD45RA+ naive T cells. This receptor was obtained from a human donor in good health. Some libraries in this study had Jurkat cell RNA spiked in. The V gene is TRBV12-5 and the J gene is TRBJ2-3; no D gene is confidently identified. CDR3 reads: CASATTAGADTDTQYF. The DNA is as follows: TGTGCTAGTGCCACGACGGCAGGAGCTGACACAGATACGCAGTATTTT.